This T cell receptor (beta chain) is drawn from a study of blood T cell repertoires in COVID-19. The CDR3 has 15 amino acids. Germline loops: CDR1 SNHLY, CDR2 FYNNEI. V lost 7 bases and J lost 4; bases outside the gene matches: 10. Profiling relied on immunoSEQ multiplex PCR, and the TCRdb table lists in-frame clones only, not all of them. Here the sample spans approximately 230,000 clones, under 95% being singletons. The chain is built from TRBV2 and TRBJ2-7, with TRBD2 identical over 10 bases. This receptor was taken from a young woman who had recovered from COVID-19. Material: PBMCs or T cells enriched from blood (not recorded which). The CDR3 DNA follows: TGTGCCAGCATAGCGAGGGCTAGCGGGAGTTACGAGCAGTACTTC. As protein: CASIARASGSYEQYF.